This entry lists 9 T cell receptor beta chains sequenced from one sample in a study of OX40 agonist ivuxolimab in advanced cancers. Profiling relied on immunoSEQ multiplex PCR, and the TCRdb table lists in-frame clones only, not all of them. The profile shows 70,000 or so clones, roughly 90% of them singletons. The sequenced sample was CD4+ or CD8+ T cells sorted from blood, obtained in a trial of the OX40 agonist ivuxolimab. These TCRs come from an adult with an advanced solid tumor such as melanoma, head and neck, liver or kidney cancer.

V gene TRBV7-9 combines with J gene TRBJ2-2; D perhaps matches TRBD1 (6 bases). The CDR3 runs to 15 residues. V lost 7 bases to trimming and J lost 0 bases, with 12 bases between them. The germline gives CDR1 SEHNR, CDR2 FQNEAQ (reference sequence). The DNA of the CDR3 is TGTGCCAGCACAAGGACAGTAACGAACACCGGGGAGCTGTTTTTT. This sequence encodes CASTRTVTNTGELFF.

This rearrangement joins TRBV6-6 to TRBJ2-5; TRBD1 might be the D (6 bases). CDR3 length equals 15 residues. CDR1 is MNHNY and CDR2 is SVGAGI in the germline V gene (reference sequence). Trimming removed 0 bases from V and 5 bases from J, with 13 bases in between. The CDR3 is CASSYSQGVEETQYF. The CDR3 region has the DNA TGTGCCAGCAGTTACTCACAGGGCGTGGAGGAGACCCAGTACTTC.

This clone has only one observation. V and J are TRBV6-1 and TRBJ1-5; no clear D. The V gene's germline CDR1 is MNHNS and CDR2 SASEGT. V was clipped by 6 bases and J by 4 bases, with 10 bases between them. This CDR3 has 13 amino acids. CDR3 in amino acids: CASSLDGNQPQHF. CDR3 nucleotide sequence: TGTGCCAGCAGCCTGGACGGGAATCAGCCCCAGCATTTT.

V gene TRBV6-5 combines with J gene TRBJ1-5; unclear D gene. Per the germline V gene, CDR1 is MNHEY and CDR2 is SVGAGI. Between the trimmed V and J ends, which lost 5 bases and 4 bases, there was a span of 9 bases. CDR3 length: 13 residues. This chain's CDR3 is CASSPSQNQPQHF. The CDR3 region has the DNA TGTGCCAGCAGTCCATCCCAAAATCAGCCCCAGCATTTT.

The rearrangement links TRBV19 to TRBJ2-7, with a possible D match to TRBD2 (6 bases). CDR1 is LNHDA, CDR2 SQIVND, per germline (reference sequence). The CDR3 consists of 15 residues. The V end was cut by 3 bases, the J end by 2 bases, with 14 bases between. Here the CDR3 DNA reads TGTGCCAGTAGTATTCGCGGGATGTTAACCTACGAGCAGTACTTC. Translated, it gives CASSIRGMLTYEQYF.

The rearrangement links TRBV5-1 to TRBJ2-7, with a tentative D call TRBD1 (5 bases). Germline CDR1 and CDR2: SGHRS and YFSETQ. Trimming took 4 bases from V and 3 from J, leaving 26 bases between them. The CDR3 extends over 18 amino acids. CDR3 nucleotides: TGCGCCAGCAGCCCGTTCGGTTTCATTCGCGGAAGGGGCTACGAGCAGTACTTC. Translation: CASSPFGFIRGRGYEQYF.

The V and J genes are TRBV30 and TRBJ1-6; 10 bases align to TRBD1. Germline V lookup: CDR1 GTSNPN, CDR2 SVGIG (reference sequence). The CDR3 totals 13 residues. The V gene end was trimmed by 8 bases and the J gene end by 4 bases; junction bases not matched to a gene: 2. CDR3 residues: CAGQGEYNSPLHF. DNA for the CDR3: TGTGCCGGACAGGGGGAATATAATTCACCCCTCCACTTT.

The CDR3 region is CASISTGLTYEQYF. CDR3 DNA sequence: TGTGCCAGCATTAGCACAGGTTTAACCTACGAGCAGTACTTC. V is TRBV28 and J is TRBJ2-7; a possible D gene is TRBD1 (5 bases). Trimming left V 7 bases short and J 2 bases short, with 15 bases between. This CDR3 is built from 14 residues. CDR1 and CDR2 from the germline V gene are MDHEN and SYDVKM.

CDR3 in DNA: TGCAGTGCTAGAGGGGGGTTCGAGCAGTACTTC. Residues: CSARGGFEQYF. The chain carries TRBV20-1 and TRBJ2-7; D may match TRBD1 or TRBD2 (5 bases each). V lost 1 base and J 6 bases, leaving 7 bases between the germline ends. Germline lookup yields CDR1 DFQATT and CDR2 SNEGSKA (reference sequence). This CDR3 is built from 11 residues.